Presented here are 20 T cell receptor beta chains from one specimen sequenced in a study of cytomegalovirus exposure and HLA in healthy donors. Primers included in the PCR were 60 Vbeta and 13 Jbeta primers. Profiling relied on immunoSEQ multiplex PCR, and the TCRdb table lists in-frame clones only, not all of them. Among 110,000 to 150,000 clones listed, approximately 72% were seen once. Sequencing used PBMCs. The receptor set was obtained from a man aged 35 to 55 in good health and CMV-seronegative.

The chain couples TRBV30 to TRBJ2-3; 12 nucleotides line up with TRBD2. Germline trimming cut 5 bases from V and 4 bases from J; bases unmatched to any gene: 4. The CDR3 extends over 14 amino acids. Germline values: CDR1 GTSNPN, CDR2 SVGIG (reference sequence). The DNA for the CDR3 is TGTGCCTGGCGACTAGCGGGAGTACCAGATACGCAGTATTTT. This encodes CAWRLAGVPDTQYF.

V and J are TRBV28 and TRBJ2-3; 10 nucleotides match TRBD2. This CDR3 has 14 amino acids. CDR1 and CDR2 (germline): MDHEN, SYDVKM. V was pared by 7 bases and J by 5 bases, with 6 bases of the junction left unmatched. CDR3 sequence: CASNPGLAIDTQYF. DNA of the CDR3: TGTGCCAGCAATCCGGGACTAGCGATAGATACGCAGTATTTT.

This clone was counted a single time. This sequence joins TRBV5-8 and TRBJ2-2; 7 bases map to TRBD1. The J segment lost 4 bases and the V segment lost 7 bases, leaving 10 bases of the junction unmatched. The germline V gene encodes CDR1 SGHTS and CDR2 YDEGEE. The CDR3 is 15 amino acids. CDR3 protein: CASAPRTGVTGELFF. CDR3 DNA: TGTGCCAGCGCCCCCCGGACAGGCGTCACCGGGGAGCTGTTTTTT.

CDR3 nucleotide sequence: TGTGCCAGTAGTATATATCGTGCTAGCGGGGGTTTGGCAGATACGCAGTATTTT. Encoded protein: CASSIYRASGGLADTQYF. The chain employs TRBV19 and TRBJ2-3; 10 bases are shared with TRBD2. The CDR3 is 18 residues long. The V and J ends lost 2 bases and 4 bases, in that order; junction bases with no gene match: 12. Germline values: CDR1 LNHDA, CDR2 SQIVND (reference sequence).

The J gene is TRBJ2-4, the V gene TRBV5-1; D possibly corresponds to TRBD1 (6 bases). Looked up from germline, CDR1 is SGHRS and CDR2 is YFSETQ. With 4 bases removed from V and 1 base from J, the gap between germline ends came to 15 bases. The length of the CDR3 is 16 residues. CDR3 residues: CASSGSPRGAKNIQYF. Here the CDR3 DNA reads TGCGCCAGCAGCGGGAGCCCAAGGGGGGCCAAAAACATTCAGTACTTC.

In its sample, this clone was seen a few times. The CDR3 coding sequence is TGTGCCAGCAGTGAGGGACTAGCGGGAGGCGCAGATACGCAGTATTTT. This translates into CASSEGLAGGADTQYF. The chain is built from TRBV6-4 and TRBJ2-3, with TRBD2 identical over 15 bases. This CDR3 contains 16 residues. The V and J ends lost 3 bases and 4 bases, in that order; junction bases with no gene match: 2. Germline CDR1 MRHNA, CDR2 SNTAGT.

The chain's CDR3 is CASSSRTANTEAFF. The CDR3 DNA reads as TGTGCCAGCAGCTCCAGGACAGCGAACACTGAAGCTTTCTTT. The chain uses TRBV7-2 and TRBJ1-1; tentative D call: TRBD1 (6 bases). Trimming pared 4 bases from V and 1 base from J, leaving 10 bases between. The length of the CDR3 is 14 residues. Looked up from germline, CDR1 is SGHTA and CDR2 is FQGNSA.

The chain recombines TRBV5-4 with TRBJ2-1; 7 bases fit TRBD2. The CDR3 totals 15 residues. The junction had 9 bases not matched to a gene; V was cut back by 5 bases and J by 4 bases. In germline, CDR1 is SGHNT, CDR2 YYREEE (reference sequence). Written as DNA, the CDR3 is TGTGCCAGCAGACACCGGGGGGAAGGATACAATGAGCAGTTCTTC. Protein: CASRHRGEGYNEQFF.

The gene calls are TRBV5-6 and TRBJ2-3; the D gene is possibly TRBD2 (5 bases). V was cut by 10 bases and J by 8 bases, with 23 bases left in between. CDR3 length: 14 amino acids. Germline lookup yields CDR1 SGHDT and CDR2 YYEEEE. The CDR3 spells CAAAEGSDLSTQYF. The CDR3 bases are TGTGCCGCCGCTGAGGGCTCGGATTTGAGTACGCAGTATTTT.

This sequence joins TRBV7-9 and TRBJ2-5, with a tentative D call TRBD2 (5 bases). CDR1 and CDR2 from the germline V gene are SEHNR and FQNEAQ (reference sequence). The CDR3 has 13 amino acids. Trimming took off 5 bases at V and 5 bases at J, with 12 bases between the two ends. CDR3 nucleotides: TGTGCCAGCAGCCTGCGGACTTGGGAGACCCAGTACTTC. Translation: CASSLRTWETQYF.

The chain uses TRBV11-2 and TRBJ2-7; 7 nucleotides agree with TRBD2. Germline CDR1 SGHAT, CDR2 FQNNGV. After removal of 2 bases from V and 6 bases from J, the junction contained 10 bases not matched to a gene. This CDR3 contains 15 residues. The CDR3 reads CASSLRGGSGSEQYF. In DNA, the CDR3 is TGTGCCAGCAGCTTACGGGGAGGGAGTGGGTCCGAGCAGTACTTC.

V is TRBV19 and J is TRBJ1-1; D perhaps matches TRBD1 (6 bases). CDR3 size: 13 residues. Germline-derived CDR1 and CDR2 are LNHDA and SQIVND (reference sequence). V lost 3 bases and J lost 7, with 12 bases in between. CDR3 sequence reads: CASSILGAGEAFF. The CDR3 nucleotides read TGTGCCAGTAGTATTCTGGGGGCCGGTGAAGCTTTCTTT.

V is TRBV19 and J is TRBJ1-3; weak D call: TRBD1 (6 bases). CDR1 and CDR2 (germline): LNHDA, SQIVND (reference sequence). The V end was cut by 5 bases, the J end by 2 bases, with 7 bases between. The CDR3 has 13 residues. The CDR3 bases are TGTGCCAGTAGTTGGACAGCTGGAAACACCATATATTTT. Translation gives CASSWTAGNTIYF.

The chain carries TRBV13 and TRBJ1-4, with 10 bases that match TRBD1. Germline trimming cut 5 bases from V and 8 bases from J; bases unmatched to any gene: 5. Looked up from germline, CDR1 is PRHDT and CDR2 is FYEKMQ (reference sequence). This CDR3 spans 14 amino acids. As DNA, the CDR3 is TGTGCCAGCAGCATGACAGGGGGCCGAGAAAAACTGTTTTTT. It specifies CASSMTGGREKLFF.

This chain links TRBV6-5 with TRBJ2-2; weak D call: TRBD2 (6 bases). V was trimmed by 6 bases and J by 6 bases, leaving 11 bases between them. CDR1 MNHEY and CDR2 SVGAGI come from the germline V gene. CDR3 length equals 13 residues. CDR3 sequence reads: CASSSGVPGELFF. The CDR3 bases are TGTGCCAGCAGCTCGGGAGTCCCCGGGGAGCTGTTTTTT.

In this sample, this clone turned up once. CDR3 residues: CATSRGGQTTLNQPQHF. The CDR3 nucleotides are TGTGCCACCAGCAGGGGGGGACAGACCACCCTTAATCAGCCCCAGCATTTT. V and J are TRBV15 and TRBJ1-5, with TRBD1 identical over 7 bases. Germline V gene data show CDR1 as LNHNV and CDR2 as YYDKDF (reference sequence). This CDR3 is built from 17 residues. V shed 3 bases and J 4 bases; nucleotides not matched to a gene: 12.

CDR3 sequence: CASSQKAPGELFF. Written as DNA, the CDR3 is TGCGCCAGCAGCCAGAAAGCTCCCGGGGAGCTGTTTTTT. The chain joins TRBV4-1 to TRBJ2-2; D remains ambiguous. Germline CDR1 and CDR2: MGHRA and YSYEKL. Trimming stripped 3 bases from V and 6 bases from J, with 8 bases between. The CDR3 is 13 residues long.

This clone occurred a few times. V is TRBV5-4 and J is TRBJ2-5; 10 bases match TRBD2. The J call is in doubt because the DNA end fits TRBJ2-7 better. CDR1 is SGHNT, CDR2 YYREEE, per germline (reference sequence). CDR3 length equals 15 residues. Here the CDR3 reads CASSPELAGPYEQYF. The CDR3 DNA sequence: TGTGCCAGCAGCCCCGAACTAGCGGGACCCTACGAGCAGTACTTC.

This clone was seen a few times. The gene calls are TRBV7-2 and TRBJ1-4, with TRBD1 identical over 9 bases. This CDR3 spans 15 amino acids. Germline CDR1 reads SGHTA; CDR2 reads FQGNSA. The ends lost 5 bases at V and 7 bases at J; junction bases unmatched: 8. The CDR3 DNA sequence: TGTGCCAGCAGCGCCACCGGGACAGGGTTTGAAAAACTGTTTTTT. Its protein product is CASSATGTGFEKLFF.

In this sample, this clone turned up a few times. The chain recombines TRBV9 with TRBJ1-4, with D possibly matching TRBD1 (6 bases). The germline V gene has CDR1 SGDLS and CDR2 YYNGEE. Trimming pared 6 bases from V and 8 bases from J, leaving 20 bases between. CDR3 length: 15 amino acids. CDR3 sequence (DNA): TGTGCCAGCACCGCAGGGGCCCGTGCCTTGGAAAAACTGTTTTTT. It specifies CASTAGARALEKLFF.